Each of the 17 T cell receptor beta chains below was sequenced from the same sample in a study of cytomegalovirus exposure and HLA in healthy donors. Method: immunoSEQ multiplex PCR; TCRdb's copy keeps in-frame clones and lacks some. The sample has about 110,000 clones, roughly 88% seen once; the top ten hold 1.4% to 1.5%. The sequenced sample was PBMCs. These receptors were obtained from a woman between 25 and 40 years old in good health and CMV-seropositive.

V is TRBV29-1 and J is TRBJ1-1; possibly TRBD1 for D (5 bases). The V end lost 7 bases, the J end lost 4 bases, and 13 bases lay between the germline ends. The CDR3 has 12 amino acids. Germline V gene sequence: CDR1 SQVTM, CDR2 ANQGSEA. The CDR3 coding sequence is TGCAGCGCCGGGGAGGGGCTCACTGAAGCTTTCTTT. This gives the protein CSAGEGLTEAFF.

The V and J genes are TRBV7-9 and TRBJ2-1; 10 nucleotides line up with TRBD2. Trimming at V came to 3 bases and at J to 2 bases, leaving 1 base not matched to a gene. This CDR3 region has 15 residues. Germline CDR1 SEHNR, CDR2 FQNEAQ (reference sequence). Written as DNA, the CDR3 is TGTGCCAGCAGCTTGGGACTAGCGACCTACAATGAGCAGTTCTTC. Translating it yields CASSLGLATYNEQFF. Using reference TRBV7-9 and TRBJ2-1 for the parts outside the CDR3, the full variable domain is DTGVSQNPRHKITKRGQNVTFRCDPISEHNRLYWYRQTLGQGPEFLTYFQNEAQLEKSRLLSDRFSAERPKGSFSTLEIQRTEQGDSAMYLCASSLGLATYNEQFFGPGTRLTVL.

This chain links TRBV7-2 with TRBJ2-3, with 13 positions matching TRBD2. Germline loops: CDR1 SGHTA, CDR2 FQGNSA. The CDR3 is made up of 17 amino acids. V was pared by 5 bases and J by 1 base, with 6 bases of the junction left unmatched. In DNA, the CDR3 is TGTGCCAGCAGCCTAGGGGGGACTAGCGGGGGCACAGATACGCAGTATTTT. It translates to CASSLGGTSGGTDTQYF.

This sequence joins TRBV30 and TRBJ1-2; 11 positions agree with TRBD1. From germline, CDR1 is GTSNPN and CDR2 SVGIG (reference sequence). The V and J ends lost 3 bases and 7 bases, in that order; junction bases with no gene match: 7. This CDR3 comprises 14 residues. This CDR3 is CAWRLDRGPGGYTF. DNA of the CDR3: TGTGCCTGGAGATTGGACAGGGGGCCAGGTGGCTACACCTTC.

The chain uses TRBV9 and TRBJ1-1, with D unclear. The length of the CDR3 is 13 residues. Germline V gene sequence: CDR1 SGDLS, CDR2 YYNGEE. The germline V and J ends were trimmed by 1 base and 4 bases, with 8 bases remaining between them. Here the CDR3 DNA reads TGTGCCAGCAGCGTAAGCCCGGGCACTGAAGCTTTCTTT. Amino acid sequence: CASSVSPGTEAFF.

J is TRBJ1-1 and V is TRBV4-1; possibly TRBD1 for D (5 bases). V lost 1 base, J lost 4 bases, and 13 bases lay in between. Germline V gene data show CDR1 as MGHRA and CDR2 as YSYEKL. This CDR3 has 15 residues. The CDR3 DNA reads as TGCGCCAGCAGCCAAGGCCTGCTGGGGGGCACTGAAGCTTTCTTT. It yields the protein CASSQGLLGGTEAFF.

This CDR3 is CASARDRAGNEQYF. CDR3 nucleotides: TGTGCCAGCGCCCGGGACAGGGCGGGCAACGAGCAGTACTTC. The rearrangement uses TRBV7-6 and TRBJ2-7; 9 nucleotides agree with TRBD1. The CDR3 is 14 residues long. With 8 bases clipped from V and 5 bases from J, the junction kept 10 bases outside the gene matches. Germline V CDR1 and CDR2: SGHVS, FNYEAQ.

The rearrangement links TRBV5-1 to TRBJ2-5; TRBD2 matches 13 bases. CDR1 is SGHRS and CDR2 is YFSETQ in the germline V gene. V trimming: 4 bases; J trimming: 2 bases; junction bases outside the gene matches: 5. CDR3 length: 16 residues. The CDR3 protein is CASSGGLAGFQETQYF. The CDR3 DNA follows: TGCGCCAGCAGCGGGGGACTAGCGGGGTTTCAAGAGACCCAGTACTTC. Using reference TRBV5-1 and TRBJ2-5 for the parts outside the CDR3, the full variable domain is KAGVTQTPRYLIKTRGQQVTLSCSPISGHRSVSWYQQTPGQGLQFLFEYFSETQRNKGNFPGRFSGRQFSNSRSEMNVSTLELGDSALYLCASSGGLAGFQETQYFGPGTRLLVL.

This clone was recorded once. The rearrangement links TRBV11-2 to TRBJ2-1, with D tentatively TRBD2 (6 bases). The V end lost 5 bases, the J end lost 0 bases, and 17 bases lay between the germline ends. CDR1 and CDR2 from the germline V gene are SGHAT and FQNNGV. The CDR3 runs 17 residues. The CDR3 region has the DNA TGTGCCAGCAGCCCACACCTGGACGGGAGCTCCTACAATGAGCAGTTCTTC. It yields the protein CASSPHLDGSSYNEQFF.

The chain couples TRBV29-1 to TRBJ2-2; TRBD1 aligns across 7 bases. V trimming: 7 bases; J trimming: 5 bases; junction bases outside the gene matches: 13. From germline, CDR1 is SQVTM and CDR2 ANQGSEA. CDR3 length: 15 amino acids. The CDR3 loop reads CSAILTGTETGELFF. The CDR3 nucleotides read TGCAGCGCCATTCTCACCGGGACAGAGACCGGGGAGCTGTTTTTT.

The gene calls are TRBV5-1 and TRBJ1-5; unclear D gene. Germline V CDR1 and CDR2: SGHRS, YFSETQ. Trimming stripped 4 bases from V and 1 base from J, with 12 bases between. This CDR3 contains 15 residues. Written as DNA, the CDR3 is TGCGCCAGCAGCCCCTACCCAAACAGCAATCAGCCCCAGCATTTT. It yields the protein CASSPYPNSNQPQHF.

The chain couples TRBV7-3 to TRBJ2-1; 8 bases match TRBD2. CDR1 and CDR2 (germline): SGHTA, FQGTGA. V shed 5 bases, J shed 8 bases, and the junction held 14 bases outside the gene matches. This CDR3 contains 16 residues. CDR3 sequence: CASSPETSGPIYEQFF. The DNA of the CDR3 is TGTGCCAGCAGCCCGGAAACTAGCGGCCCAATCTATGAGCAGTTCTTC.

This clone was seen a single time. The V call is TRBV6-5, the J call TRBJ1-5; 11 nucleotides line up with TRBD1. Germline values: CDR1 MNHEY, CDR2 SVGAGI. The CDR3 totals 15 residues. The J segment lost 7 bases and the V segment lost 5 bases, leaving 7 bases of the junction unmatched. This CDR3 is CASSTGTGGQQPQHF. In nucleotides, the CDR3 is TGTGCCAGCAGTACTGGGACAGGGGGACAACAGCCCCAGCATTTT.

The chain links TRBV29-1 to TRBJ2-7, with 12 bases lining up with TRBD2. This CDR3 region has 13 residues. With V trimmed by 4 bases and J by 6 bases, 4 bases remained unmatched. Germline lookup yields CDR1 SQVTM and CDR2 ANQGSEA. CDR3 in amino acids: CSVARTSGIEQYF. The CDR3 DNA is TGCAGCGTTGCAAGGACTAGCGGGATCGAGCAGTACTTC.

J is TRBJ2-2 and V is TRBV9, with TRBD2 identical over 12 bases. V trimming: 0 bases; J trimming: 6 bases; junction bases outside the gene matches: 6. The germline V gene encodes CDR1 SGDLS and CDR2 YYNGEE. CDR3 size: 17 residues. This CDR3 reads CASSVGLAGGGPGELFF. CDR3 bases: TGTGCCAGCAGCGTAGGGCTAGCGGGAGGGGGACCCGGGGAGCTGTTTTTT. Full variable domain (rest looked up from reference TRBV9 and TRBJ2-2): DSGVTQTPKHLITATGQRVTLRCSPRSGDLSVYWYQQSLDQGLQFLIQYYNGEERAKGNILERFSAQQFPDLHSELNLSSLELGDSALYFCASSVGLAGGGPGELFFGEGSRLTVL.

The rearrangement links TRBV5-1 to TRBJ2-7, with TRBD2 matching 15 bases. The ends lost 4 bases at V and 3 bases at J; junction bases unmatched: 17. Germline CDR1 is SGHRS and CDR2 is YFSETQ. This CDR3 has 20 residues. The CDR3 loop is CASSLAGAGTSGRWFYEQYF. The CDR3, as DNA: TGCGCCAGCAGCCTGGCCGGCGCCGGGACTAGCGGGAGGTGGTTCTACGAGCAGTACTTC.

The chain uses TRBV28 and TRBJ2-7; unclear D gene. Trimming took 2 bases from V and 3 from J, leaving 11 bases between them. CDR1 and CDR2 from the germline V gene are MDHEN and SYDVKM. This CDR3 is 14 amino acids long. The CDR3 protein is CASSLDLNFYEQYF. The CDR3 DNA is TGTGCCAGCAGTTTAGATCTGAACTTCTACGAGCAGTACTTC.